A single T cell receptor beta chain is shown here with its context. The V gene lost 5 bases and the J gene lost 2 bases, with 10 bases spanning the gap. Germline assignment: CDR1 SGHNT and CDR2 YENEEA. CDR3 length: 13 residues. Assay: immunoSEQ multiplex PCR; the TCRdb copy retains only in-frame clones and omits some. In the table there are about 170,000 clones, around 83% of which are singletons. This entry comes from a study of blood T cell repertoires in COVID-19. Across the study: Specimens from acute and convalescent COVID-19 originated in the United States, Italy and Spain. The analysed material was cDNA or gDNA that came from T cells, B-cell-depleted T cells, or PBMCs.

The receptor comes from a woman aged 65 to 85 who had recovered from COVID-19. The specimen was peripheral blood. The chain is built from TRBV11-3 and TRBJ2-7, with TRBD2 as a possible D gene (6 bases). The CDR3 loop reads CASSRRGTYEQYF. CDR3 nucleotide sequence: TGTGCCAGCAGCCGCCGGGGGACCTACGAGCAGTACTTC.